The clone carrying this T cell receptor beta chain has ten or more counts. Its antigen is unknown. TCRdb passed the 5' RACE reads through MiXCR, listing each CDR3 protein once. The table lists some 270,000 distinct CDR3 sequences, 18% of them singletons. This specimen comes from a study of CD8 T cells in ankylosing spondylitis. Study-wide findings and caveats: Reports say disease-linked clones showed up significantly more in matched ankylosing spondylitis synovial fluid.

The junction had 9 bases not matched to a gene; V was cut back by 1 base and J by 4 bases. This CDR3 is 16 amino acids long. The germline V gene has CDR1 SGHRS and CDR2 YFSETQ. V and J are TRBV5-1 and TRBJ1-1, with 8 bases lining up with TRBD1. The receptor was derived from a male donor with ankylosing spondylitis or in good health (not recorded which). What was sequenced was blood, either unsorted or a sorted T cell fraction (not recorded which). This CDR3 reads CASSLHEQGAATEAFF. The CDR3 DNA follows: TGCGCCAGCAGCTTGCATGAGCAGGGGGCAGCCACTGAAGCTTTCTTT. Supplemented by reference TRBV5-1 and TRBJ1-1, the full variable domain reads KAGVTQTPRYLIKTRGQQVTLSCSPISGHRSVSWYQQTPGQGLQFLFEYFSETQRNKGNFPGRFSGRQFSNSRSEMNVSTLELGDSALYLCASSLHEQGAATEAFFGQGTRLTVV.